This T cell receptor (beta chain) was documented in a study of blood T cell repertoires in COVID-19. The CDR3 is 16 amino acids. The trim removed 0 bases at V and 0 bases at J, leaving 1 base unmatched. The germline CDR1 and CDR2 sequences are SGDLS and YYNGEE. The participants were between roughly 18 and 89 years old and came from some 23 US areas. TCRdb keeps only in-frame clones here, not all; method: immunoSEQ multiplex PCR. The sample lists approximately 210,000 clones, approximately 81% seen once, with 8.5% to 10% in the top ten. This chain joins TRBV9 and TRBJ2-5; 11 nucleotides line up with TRBD2. The specimen sequenced was PBMCs or T cells enriched from blood (not recorded which). This TCR derives from a woman aged 45-60 years with acute COVID-19. The CDR3: CASSVASGGHQETQYF. As DNA, the CDR3 is TGTGCCAGCAGCGTAGCTAGCGGGGGGCACCAAGAGACCCAGTACTTC.